A single T cell receptor (beta chain) is shown here with its context. This record belongs to a study of blood T cell repertoires in COVID-19. About the study: COVID-19 samples from acute and convalescent phases originated in the United States, Italy and Spain. Nucleic acid was either cDNA or gDNA, and it came from T cells, B-cell-depleted T cells, or PBMCs.

Germline assignment: CDR1 SGHTA and CDR2 FQGNSA. The CDR3 consists of 18 residues. After removal of 5 bases from V and 5 bases from J, the junction contained 13 bases not matched to a gene. Original methodology: For nucleated cells, counts were estimated from reference gene primer amplification. Libraries were prepared by immunoSEQ multiplex PCR; TCRdb keeps only in-frame clonotypes and omits some of them. D and trimming were read from the DNA, whereas the V and J calls and clone size are those reported in that table. The sample carries 60,000 to 95,000 clones, 91% recorded once. This clonotype originated in a human donor in a cohort sampled during active COVID-19. The material sequenced was peripheral blood. The V and J genes are TRBV7-2 and TRBJ2-1, with TRBD2 matching 12 bases. The CDR3 spells CASSLEPMTSGGNNEQFF. DNA for the CDR3: TGTGCCAGCAGCCTCGAGCCGATGACTAGCGGGGGCAACAATGAGCAGTTCTTC. Full variable domain (rest looked up from reference TRBV7-2 and TRBJ2-1): GAGVSQSPSNKVTEKGKDVELRCDPISGHTALYWYRQSLGQGLEFLIYFQGNSAPDKSGLPSDRFSAERTGGSVSTLTIQRTQQEDSAVYLCASSLEPMTSGGNNEQFFGPGTRLTVL.